A single T cell receptor beta chain is shown here with its context. Single viable CD3+CD4+CD8-CD45RO+ cells were sorted as the memory CD4+ T cells. The source of the sample is a study of memory CD4+ T cells and cytomegalovirus serostatus. Libraries were prepared by immunoSEQ multiplex PCR; TCRdb keeps only in-frame clonotypes and omits some of them. The sample has 45,000 to 50,000 clones, 77% seen once. This sequence was found in an adult in good health and CMV-seronegative. The sample comprised memory CD4+ T cells from blood.

The CDR3 nucleotides read TGTGCCAGCAGCGGGTCCCGAGGGGGCGACTATGGCTACACCTTC. It encodes CASSGSRGGDYGYTF. The chain couples TRBV9 to TRBJ1-2; 7 positions match TRBD1. The CDR3 contains 15 residues. The V gene end was trimmed by 3 bases and the J gene end by 3 bases; junction bases not matched to a gene: 8. Germline loops: CDR1 SGDLS, CDR2 YYNGEE.